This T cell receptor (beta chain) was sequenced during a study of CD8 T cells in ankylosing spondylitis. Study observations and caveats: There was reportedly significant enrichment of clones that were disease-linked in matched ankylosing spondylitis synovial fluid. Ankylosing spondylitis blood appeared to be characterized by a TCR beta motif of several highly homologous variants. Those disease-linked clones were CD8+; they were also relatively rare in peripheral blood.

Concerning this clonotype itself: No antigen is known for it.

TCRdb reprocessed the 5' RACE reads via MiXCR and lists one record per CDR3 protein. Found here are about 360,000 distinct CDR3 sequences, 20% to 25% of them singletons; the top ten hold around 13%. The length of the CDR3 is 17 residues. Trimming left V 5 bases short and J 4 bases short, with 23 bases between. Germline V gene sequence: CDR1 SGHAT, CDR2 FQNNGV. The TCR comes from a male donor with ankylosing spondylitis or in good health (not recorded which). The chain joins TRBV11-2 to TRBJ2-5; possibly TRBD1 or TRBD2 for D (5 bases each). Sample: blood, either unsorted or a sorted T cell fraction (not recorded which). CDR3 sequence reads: CASSPRRGTLIGETQYF. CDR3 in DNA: TGTGCCAGCAGCCCGAGACGTGGGACCCTCATTGGAGAGACCCAGTACTTC.